Presented here are 5 T cell receptor beta chains from one specimen sequenced in a study of beta chain features in type 1 diabetes. Every bit of the isolated RNA underwent reverse transcription, so sequencing read expressed TCRB transcripts. Assay used: immunoSEQ multiplex PCR; TCRdb lists only in-frame clones, some missing. The sample has hundreds of thousands of clones, around 28% seen once. The sample comprised naive CD4+ T cells from blood. The receptors derive from a man between 18 and 35 years old in good health.

This chain connects TRBV2 to TRBJ2-2; no definite D call. V gave up 6 bases and J gave up 14 bases, with 13 bases separating them. This CDR3 is 11 amino acids long. The germline V gene has CDR1 SNHLY and CDR2 FYNNEI. Written as DNA, the CDR3 is TGTGCCAGCAGCGCTCCTAACGCCCTGTTTTTT. It translates to CASSAPNALFF.

The chain uses TRBV29-1 and TRBJ2-3; 8 nucleotides align to TRBD2. The V and J ends lost 4 bases and 1 base, in that order; junction bases with no gene match: 7. Germline CDR1 is SQVTM and CDR2 is ANQGSEA. CDR3 size: 15 residues. The CDR3 sequence: CSVGPGLARTDTQYF. The CDR3 DNA sequence: TGCAGCGTTGGCCCCGGACTAGCTCGCACAGATACGCAGTATTTT.

J is TRBJ2-7 and V is TRBV30; D may correspond to TRBD1 or TRBD2 (5 bases each). Germline V gene lookup returns CDR1 GTSNPN and CDR2 SVGIG (reference sequence). V gave up 5 bases and J gave up 4 bases, with 15 bases separating them. The CDR3 extends over 13 amino acids. As DNA, the CDR3 is TGTGCCTGGGCACGGGGCACCGGTTACGAGCAGTACTTC. Translating it yields CAWARGTGYEQYF.

Details on this clone: At the DNA level, this CDR3 is encoded by other sequences in the same sample as well. In nucleotides, the CDR3 is TGTGCCAGCAGCTCCCAAGGGGAGACCCAGTACTTC. This gives the protein CASSSQGETQYF. The gene calls are TRBV7-6 and TRBJ2-5; no reliable D call. CDR3 length: 12 residues. The V end lost 4 bases, the J end lost 5 bases, and 8 bases lay between the germline ends. CDR1 is SGHVS and CDR2 is FNYEAQ in the germline V gene.

This clone was counted between two and nine times. The chain is built from TRBV30 and TRBJ2-3, with 8 bases fitting TRBD2. Trimming at V came to 4 bases and at J to 5 bases, leaving 11 bases not matched to a gene. Germline-derived CDR1 and CDR2 are GTSNPN and SVGIG (reference sequence). This CDR3 has 15 amino acids. The CDR3 DNA sequence: TGTGCCTGGACTAAAGGTGCGGGAGGTCGAGATACGCAGTATTTT. It yields the protein CAWTKGAGGRDTQYF.